This TCR beta chain was profiled in a study of graft-versus-host responses after intestinal transplantation. Whole-study results and caveats: GvH clones detected in recipient marrow included some appearing first in ileum or blood. The study found high graft-versus-host to host-versus-graft clonal ratios in allografts of patients with graft-donor T cell macrochimerism.

This CDR3 has 14 amino acids. V lost 0 bases to trimming and J lost 3 bases; unmatched junction nucleotides: 2. Germline V gives CDR1 SGDLS, CDR2 YYNGEE. A single count supports this clone. The antigen is undetermined. TCRdb's copy holds only in-frame clones and misses some; the assay was immunoSEQ multiplex PCR. This table has about 29,000 clones, around 83% appearing once. Investigators treated the graft tissue so that it released intraepithelial and lamina propria lymphocytes. The sequence was obtained from a human patient who received an intestinal transplant, so some T cells may come from the graft donor. The specimen was ileum tissue, collected 98 days after intestinal transplantation. The gene calls are TRBV9 and TRBJ2-7; the match to TRBD1 covers 8 bases. Written as DNA, the CDR3 is TGTGCCAGCAGCGTAGCTACAGGGGGCTACGAGCAGTACTTC. Translating gives CASSVATGGYEQYF.